One T cell receptor beta chain is described in this entry. Original processing notes: By means of reference gene primer amplification, nucleated cell counts were estimated. Profiling relied on immunoSEQ multiplex PCR, and the TCRdb table lists in-frame clones only, not all of them. V, J and clone size derive from that table, while D and trimming were established from the DNA sequence. The repertoire holds under 150,000 clones, with 85% as singletons. Germline V gives CDR1 LNHDA, CDR2 SQIVND (reference sequence). Trimming took 3 bases from V and 1 from J, leaving 13 bases between them. The CDR3 length is 16 residues. The sample comes from a study of blood T cell repertoires in COVID-19. About the study: T cells, B-cell-depleted T cells, or PBMCs provided the cDNA or gDNA that served as material.

The genes are TRBV19 and TRBJ2-1; D may be TRBD2 (6 bases). Sequenced sample: peripheral blood. This receptor was identified in a human donor in a cohort sampled during active COVID-19. The CDR3 nucleotides are TGTGCCAGTAGTATCGGCGGGGTGGGATCCTACAATGAGCAGTTCTTC. The encoded protein is CASSIGGVGSYNEQFF.